This T cell receptor beta chain was captured by sequencing in a study of blood T cell repertoires in COVID-19. Sequenced by immunoSEQ multiplex PCR; TCRdb stores in-frame clones only, minus some. Of roughly 120,000 clones listed, around 83% are singletons. This CDR3 has 13 residues. With 4 bases removed from V and 6 bases from J, the gap between germline ends came to 11 bases. CDR1 and CDR2 from the germline V gene are SGHDN and FVKESK. The chain combines TRBV14 with TRBJ2-3; D is unresolved. This clonotype was obtained from a man between 65 and 85 years old with acute or convalescent COVID-19. Sequenced input: peripheral blood. In nucleotides, the CDR3 is TGTGCCAGCAGCCTGTACTATAGGGATACGCAGTATTTT. Translated, it gives CASSLYYRDTQYF.